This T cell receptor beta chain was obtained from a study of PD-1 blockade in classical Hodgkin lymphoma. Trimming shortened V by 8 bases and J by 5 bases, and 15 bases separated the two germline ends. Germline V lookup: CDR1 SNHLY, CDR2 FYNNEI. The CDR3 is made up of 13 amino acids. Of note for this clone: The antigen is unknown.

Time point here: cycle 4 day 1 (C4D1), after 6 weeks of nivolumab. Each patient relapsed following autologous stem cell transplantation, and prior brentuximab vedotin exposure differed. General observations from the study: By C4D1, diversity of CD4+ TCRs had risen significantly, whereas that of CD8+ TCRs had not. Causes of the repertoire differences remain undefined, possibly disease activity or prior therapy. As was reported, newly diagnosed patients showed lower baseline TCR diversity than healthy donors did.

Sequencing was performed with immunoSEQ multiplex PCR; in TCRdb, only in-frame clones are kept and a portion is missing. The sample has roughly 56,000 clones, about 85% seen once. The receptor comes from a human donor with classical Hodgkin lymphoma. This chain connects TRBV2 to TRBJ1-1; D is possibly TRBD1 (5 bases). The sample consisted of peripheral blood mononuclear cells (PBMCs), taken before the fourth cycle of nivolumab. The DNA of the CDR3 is TGTGCCAGCCAAGGCAGGGTTTGGACTGAAGCTTTCTTT. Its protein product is CASQGRVWTEAFF.